Following are 11 T cell receptor beta chains from one sample sequenced in a study of blood T cell repertoires in COVID-19. Clones were read by immunoSEQ multiplex PCR, and TCRdb kept only the in-frame ones, dropping some. The sample has about 14,000 clones, about 80% seen once; the top ten hold approximately 9.8%. The specimen was peripheral blood. The receptors derive from a man aged 65 to 85 with acute or convalescent COVID-19.

The V gene is TRBV5-6, the J gene TRBJ1-2, with D perhaps matching TRBD1 (5 bases). The CDR3 runs 13 residues. V lost 3 bases, J lost 2 bases, and 8 bases lay in between. Per germline, CDR1 SGHDT and CDR2 YYEEEE. CDR3 sequence reads: CASSSTENYGYTF. The CDR3 nucleotides read TGTGCCAGCAGCTCGACAGAGAACTATGGCTACACCTTC. Looking up the rest from reference TRBV5-6 and TRBJ1-2 gives the full variable domain: DAGVTQSPTHLIKTRGQQVTLRCSPKSGHDTVSWYQQALGQGPQFIFQYYEEEERQRGNFPDRFSGHQFPNYSSELNVNALLLGDSALYLCASSSTENYGYTFGSGTRLTVV.

The CDR3 region is CASSSGAADTQYF. CDR3 DNA: TGCGCCAGCTCTAGCGGGGCCGCAGATACGCAGTATTTT. This chain links TRBV10-1 with TRBJ2-3, with 9 bases fitting TRBD2. This CDR3 spans 13 amino acids. CDR1 and CDR2 from the germline V gene are WNHNN and SYGVQD (reference sequence). The V segment lost 8 bases and the J segment 4 bases; nucleotides outside the gene matches: 4.

The chain employs TRBV19 and TRBJ2-2, with 7 bases identical to TRBD1. The CDR3 is made up of 14 amino acids. V dropped 6 bases and J dropped 4; count of bases not matched to a gene: 5. CDR1 and CDR2 (germline): LNHDA, SQIVND (reference sequence). The CDR3: CASSRTGFTGELFF. As DNA, the CDR3 is TGTGCCAGTAGCCGGACAGGCTTCACCGGGGAGCTGTTTTTT.

The chain employs TRBV6-5 and TRBJ1-2, with D possibly being TRBD1 (6 bases). In germline, CDR1 is MNHEY, CDR2 SVGAGI. The CDR3 length is 13 residues. Trimming shortened V by 6 bases and J by 4 bases, and 12 bases separated the two germline ends. The DNA of the CDR3 is TGTGCCAGCAGACGGGACACCTCCTATGGCTACACCTTC. It encodes CASRRDTSYGYTF.

V is TRBV28 and J is TRBJ2-7, with 9 bases that match TRBD1. The CDR3 runs to 15 residues. Trimming took 3 bases from V and 1 from J; bases not matched to a gene: 4. In germline, CDR1 is MDHEN, CDR2 SYDVKM. The CDR3 region is CASSLGTGRSYEQYF. CDR3 nucleotides: TGTGCCAGCAGTTTGGGGACAGGGAGATCCTACGAGCAGTACTTC.

This chain joins TRBV6-5 and TRBJ2-7; 10 nucleotides align to TRBD1. Germline assignment: CDR1 MNHEY and CDR2 SVGAGI. The CDR3 length is 16 residues. The ends lost 4 bases at V and 2 bases at J; junction bases unmatched: 8. CDR3 residues: CASSSDRDRGPYEQYF. The CDR3 nucleotides are TGTGCCAGCAGTTCCGACCGGGACAGGGGCCCCTACGAGCAGTACTTC.

V and J are TRBV28 and TRBJ2-2; 13 nucleotides line up with TRBD2. This CDR3 contains 16 residues. J was trimmed by 3 bases and V by 6 bases; bases with no gene match: 4. From germline, CDR1 is MDHEN and CDR2 SYDVKM. The CDR3 protein is CASRPTSGRDTGELFF. The CDR3 DNA follows: TGTGCCAGCAGACCAACTAGCGGGAGGGACACCGGGGAGCTGTTTTTT. Full variable domain (rest looked up from reference TRBV28 and TRBJ2-2): DVKVTQSSRYLVKRTGEKVFLECVQDMDHENMFWYRQDPGLGLRLIYFSYDVKMKEKGDIPEGYSVSREKKERFSLILESASTNQTSMYLCASRPTSGRDTGELFFGEGSRLTVL.

The rearrangement links TRBV5-4 to TRBJ2-7; D may be TRBD2 (6 bases). Germline CDR1 SGHNT, CDR2 YYREEE (reference sequence). Trimming stripped 0 bases from V and 4 bases from J, with 11 bases between. CDR3 size: 14 residues. The CDR3 DNA follows: TGTGCCAGCAGCTTGGAACAGGAGGGGTACGAGCAGTACTTC. Protein: CASSLEQEGYEQYF.

This clone was detected only a few times. CDR3 nucleotide sequence: TGTGCCAGCAGCCGGACAGGGGGCGCTGGGGCCAACGTCCTGACTTTC. Residues: CASSRTGGAGANVLTF. This chain links TRBV14 with TRBJ2-6; 11 bases agree with TRBD1. The junction had 1 base not matched to a gene; V was cut back by 4 bases and J by 2 bases. This CDR3 spans 16 amino acids. Looked up from germline, CDR1 is SGHDN and CDR2 is FVKESK.

The chain uses TRBV5-6 and TRBJ2-5, with a possible D match to TRBD2 (5 bases). The CDR3 loop spans 14 amino acids. The ends were cut back, 4 bases at V and 6 bases at J, with 16 bases in the middle. The germline CDR1 and CDR2 sequences are SGHDT and YYEEEE. CDR3 sequence: CASSLSAGRKTQYF. In nucleotides, the CDR3 is TGTGCCAGCAGCCTTAGCGCTGGGAGAAAGACCCAGTACTTC.

This chain connects TRBV7-2 to TRBJ2-2; 13 bases line up with TRBD2. The J segment lost 6 bases and the V segment lost 4 bases, leaving 5 bases of the junction unmatched. The CDR3 covers 16 residues. Per the germline V gene, CDR1 is SGHTA and CDR2 is FQGNSA. The CDR3 coding sequence is TGTGCCAGCAGCTACCGACTAGCGGGGGGATCCGGGGAGCTGTTTTTT. It yields the protein CASSYRLAGGSGELFF. Full variable domain (missing parts from reference TRBV7-2 and TRBJ2-2): GAGVSQSPSNKVTEKGKDVELRCDPISGHTALYWYRQSLGQGLEFLIYFQGNSAPDKSGLPSDRFSAERTGGSVSTLTIQRTQQEDSAVYLCASSYRLAGGSGELFFGEGSRLTVL.